A selection of T cell receptor beta chains follows, all from one sample in a study of T cell repertoires in cytomegalovirus infection. These receptors lack a known antigen. TCRdb ran MiXCR on the reads and lists one entry per CDR3 protein. This table holds approximately 220,000 distinct CDR3 sequences, about 38% found once. Here the sequenced sample was CD8+ T cells from cultured PBMCs, taken from culture after CMV antigen stimulation. The origin of the receptors is a human donor in good health (CMV status not recorded). Some clones in this sample may be carry-over from other donors' samples. CDR3s include the opening cysteine and the closing phenylalanine or tryptophan. A D gene is named only where the DNA matches it firmly. Clone size, where shown, is once, few, many, or a class for clones that have expanded.

TRBJ1-2 | TRBV25-1 | few | NA | TGTGCCAGCAGTGACTCATATTTTGGGTACACCTTC | CASSDSYFGYTF
TRBJ2-6 | TRBV9 | NA | TRBD1 | TGTGCCAGCAGCGTAGCCCGGGACAGGGGGCGACGCTCTGGGGCCAACGTCCTGACTTTC | CASSVARDRGRRSGANVLTF
TRBJ1-1 | TRBV27 | NA | NA | TGTGCCAGCAGTTTATCATCTAGGGGGAACACTGAAGCTTTCTTT | CASSLSSRGNTEAFF
TRBJ1-5 | TRBV20-1 | NA | NA | TGCAGTGCTAGAGTTTCCAGGGATAACTATTATAGCAATCAGCCCCAGCATTTT | CSARVSRDNYYSNQPQHF
TRBJ1-5 | TRBV12-3/TRBV12-4 | NA | NA | TGTGCCAGCAGTTTGAGCAGGGGCAATCAGCCCCAGCATTTT | CASSLSRGNQPQHF
TRBJ2-7 | TRBV9 | NA | NA | TGTGCCAGCAGCACCAGTGGCCGTCCCTACGAGCAGTACTTC | CASSTSGRPYEQYF
TRBJ2-1 | TRBV27 | few | NA | TGTGCCAGCAGCCCCTCGGGAGTTTTGAGCTCCTACAATGAGCAGTTCTTC | CASSPSGVLSSYNEQFF
TRBJ2-7 | TRBV11-2 | few | NA | TGTGCCAGCAGCTTAGATACTAGGCTCCTCTACGAGCAGTACTTC | CASSLDTRLLYEQYF
TRBJ1-2 | TRBV11-2 | few | NA | TGTGCCAGCAGCCTATACGCCAGGGACGGTGGCTACACCTTC | CASSLYARDGGYTF
TRBJ1-5 | TRBV7-3 | few | NA | TGTGCCAGCAGCCCCTCAAGGGGGAATCAGCCCCAGCATTTT | CASSPSRGNQPQHF
TRBJ1-1 | TRBV7-3 | NA | TRBD1 | TGTGCCGGGAACAGGGGGGAAATTATGAACACTGAAGCTTTCTTT | CAGNRGEIMNTEAFF
TRBJ2-5 | TRBV28 | NA | TRBD2 | TGTGCCAGCTCTCATAAGGGGACTAGCCAAGAGACCCAGTACTTC | CASSHKGTSQETQYF
TRBJ1-5 | TRBV27 | few | NA | TGTGCCAGCAGTTTTAAAGGTCCCGCTTATAGCAATCAGCCCCAGCATTTT | CASSFKGPAYSNQPQHF
TRBJ2-7 | TRBV6-8 | NA | TRBD1 | TGTGCCAGCATGGGACAGGGGGCCTACGAGCAGTACTTC | CASMGQGAYEQYF
TRBJ2-7 | TRBV19 | NA | TRBD1 | TGTGCCAGTAGTATTTGGGGGACAGGGGACTACGAGCAGTACTTC | CASSIWGTGDYEQYF
TRBJ1-5 | TRBV19 | few | NA | TGTGCCAGTAGTATCCTACAGCGCCAGCCCCAGCATTTT | CASSILQRQPQHF
TRBJ2-7 | TRBV7-6 | many | NA | TGTGCCAGCAGCGGAGGACGGACGCCTTCCTACGAGCAGTACTTC | CASSGGRTPSYEQYF
TRBJ2-1 | TRBV15 | many | NA | TGTGCCACCACCCTAGGCAGCGACGCCTACAATGAGCAGTTCTTC | CATTLGSDAYNEQFF
TRBJ1-2 | TRBV20-1 | NA | NA | TGCAGTGCTAGGGGGGAAGGCGGGGGGCTCGTCTATGGCTACACCTTC | CSARGEGGGLVYGYTF
TRBJ2-1 | TRBV6-5 | NA | NA | TGTGCCAGCAGTTACGCGACCTTGTTTGGTGAGCAGTTCTTC | CASSYATLFGEQFF
TRBJ2-7 | TRBV7-2 | many | NA | TGTGCCAGCAGTTACACAGACGAGCAGTACTTC | CASSYTDEQYF
TRBJ2-5 | TRBV7-9 | NA | NA | TGTGCCAGCAGCTTAGCCACTTCCACCCGAGAGACCCAGTACTTC | CASSLATSTRETQYF
TRBJ1-2 | TRBV6-6 | few | TRBD1 | TGTGCCAGCAGTTACCCCGGGACAGCTTATGGCTACACCTTC | CASSYPGTAYGYTF
TRBJ2-1 | TRBV27 | NA | NA | TGTGCCAGCAGTTTAGGGCCTCTGGTTGAGCAGTTCTTC | CASSLGPLVEQFF
TRBJ2-1 | TRBV28 | NA | NA | TGTGCCAGCAGTTTGGGGGGAACAGGGATCGAGGAGTTCTTC | CASSLGGTGIEEFF
TRBJ2-3 | TRBV7-8 | many | NA | TGTGCCAGCAGCTTTCCGAGGGGGACAGGGCGAGGACTAGCGGTATCGGGAGATACGCAGTATTTT | CASSFPRGTGRGLAVSGDTQYF
TRBJ1-5 | TRBV12-3/TRBV12-4 | once | NA | TGTGCCAGCAGCCTCCTTACACCCCTTGGTCAGCCCCAGCATTTT | CASSLLTPLGQPQHF
TRBJ2-6 | TRBV7-9 | NA | TRBD1 | TGTGCCAGCAGCCCCATGTCGGGACAGGGGTCTGGGGCCAACGTCCTGACTTTC | CASSPMSGQGSGANVLTF
TRBJ2-7 | TRBV6-5 | once | TRBD2 | TGTGCCAGCAGTCCCAGGGTAGCGGGAGTAGACGAGCAGTACTTC | CASSPRVAGVDEQYF
TRBJ2-7 | TRBV28 | NA | TRBD2 | TGTGCCAGCAGGCCAACACTAGCGGCTCTCCTGGGGGAGCAGTACTTC | CASRPTLAALLGEQYF
TRBJ2-1 | TRBV2 | many | NA | TGTGCCAGCGGGGACTCCCAGTCCAATGAGCAGTTCTTC | CASGDSQSNEQFF
TRBJ2-3 | TRBV7-2 | many | TRBD2 | TGTGCCAGCAGCCAGACTAGCGGACTCACAGATACGCAGTATTTT | CASSQTSGLTDTQYF
TRBJ2-5 | TRBV4-3 | NA | NA | TGCGCCAGCAGCCCCGCCCAGGGTCAAGAGACCCAGTACTTC | CASSPAQGQETQYF
TRBJ2-7 | TRBV10-1 | NA | NA | TGCGCCAGCAGTGAGTCCGACAGTTCCTACGAGCAGTACTTC | CASSESDSSYEQYF
TRBJ2-7 | TRBV7-8 | NA | TRBD2 | TGTGCCAGCAGCTTAGGGGGGGGGGAGGAGCAGTACTTC | CASSLGGGEEQYF
TRBJ2-2 | TRBV7-9 | few | TRBD1 | TGTGCCAGCAGCAAGGGACAGGGATACGCGAACACCGGGGAGCTGTTTTTT | CASSKGQGYANTGELFF
TRBJ1-2 | TRBV7-2 | NA | NA | TGTGCCAGCAGCTTAGGCGGTTCCAGCCACCCTAGCTATGGCTACACCTTC | CASSLGGSSHPSYGYTF
TRBJ2-2 | TRBV4-1 | NA | NA | TGCGCCAGCAGCCCCTCGAAGGGGGGGAACACCGGGGAGCTGTTTTTT | CASSPSKGGNTGELFF
TRBJ2-1 | TRBV29-1 | few | TRBD2 | TGCAGCGCGGCTAGCGGGGGGACCTACAATGAGCAGTTCTTC | CSAASGGTYNEQFF
TRBJ2-1 | TRBV7-6 | NA | TRBD1 | TGTGCCAGCAGCTTAAGCGGCGGCGGCTGGACAGGGCCTACAGATGAGCAGTTCTTC | CASSLSGGGWTGPTDEQFF
TRBJ2-3 | TRBV7-9 | NA | NA | TGTGCCAGCGAGGAGGGAAGCACAGATACGCAGTATTTT | CASEEGSTDTQYF